The source of this T cell receptor (beta chain) is a study of CD8+CD57+ T cells in acquired aplastic anemia (dated by TCRdb to between 2017 and 2018). Describing the broader study: On average, sorted CD4+ and CD8+ cells yielded around 3.5 ug of extracted DNA, with a range of roughly 0.18 to 27.4 ug.

The CDR3 has 15 amino acids, counting the end cysteine and phenylalanine. Just CDR3 DNA is preserved here, 45 bases in frame from base 1. Per the germline V gene (reference sequence), SEHNR is the CDR1 and FQNEAQ is the CDR2. A distance of 16 bases separates the germline ends of V and J, which lose 5 bases and 3 bases respectively. About this clonotype itself: The target of this receptor is not known. Base-call qualities are not available, and no considerably larger clone is one nucleotide away.

Study-wide conclusions, independent of this receptor: Some 27 CD8+ CDR3 sequences were found in both patients and controls but appeared to be highly expressed in patients and within the immunodominant clones of the patients. CD8+ Simpson's diversity did not differ significantly between patients and healthy controls (P=0.060).

Genomic DNA was used as template for profiling of TCR beta VDJ combinations and CDR3 sequences. An Illumina HiSeq 2000 was used for TCR repertoire sequencing. Under the source paper's analysis protocol: TRBV/TRBJ rearrangement plots, CDR3 size and DJ length profiles, and Simpson's diversity index were used to evaluate the repertoires. Whichever DNA sequence was most abundant in the deep sequencing data was defined as the immunodominant clone. CDR3 amino acid sequences were screened for sharing across subjects and compared with published repertoires and the VDJdb database. The public sequencing data were trimmed at Q25 with fastp and processed into clonotypes with MiXCR by TCRdb, which kept only in-frame beta chains. Rows are combined by CDR3 protein, so each entry shows the most common genes and DNA. These V and J calls originate from TCRdb's pipeline instead of the authors' own analysis. This sample holds 150,000 to 200,000 distinct CDR3 sequences; over 60% were observed only once. Roughly 50% of the sample rests with the top ten.

In this study, sorted CD4+ and CD8+ T cells from the blood of healthy subjects and of severe aplastic anemia patients had their TCR repertoires deep-sequenced. Ficoll-Paque density gradient centrifugation was used to isolate peripheral blood mononuclear cells. Before DNA extraction, CD4+ and CD8+ T cells were sorted by FACS or by magnetic beads. Sequencing input: sorted CD4+, CD8+, or CD8+CD57+ T cells (not recorded which) from PBMCs. The source of this sequence is a human donor with severe aplastic anemia or a healthy control (not recorded which). The V gene is TRBV7-9 and the J gene is TRBJ1-2, with TRBD1 tentatively as D gene (5 bases match). CDR3 sequence: CASSPTGRAHYGYTF. The nucleotide sequence is given as TGTGCCAGCAGCCCAACGGGCAGGGCACACTATGGCTACACCTTC.